The 30 T cell receptor beta chains reported below all come from one sample, sequenced in a study of cytomegalovirus exposure and HLA in healthy donors (dated by TCRdb to 2016 to 2017). The library was prepared using the immunoSEQ multiplex PCR assay. For the multiplex PCR, a mixture combining 60 forward primers for TCR Vbeta segments and 13 reverse primers for TCR Jbeta segments was used. TCRdb carries this immuneACCESS record with in-frame sequences only. Its versions omit some clonotypes, under half of them owing to an unresolved V gene in the studies checked, with the rest unexplained. The table held for this sample gives some 64,000 clones. The top ten hold approximately 1.6% of the sample. Sequencing was done on a sample of PBMCs. The receptors were gathered from a woman aged 30 to 39 in good health and CMV-seronegative.

The rearrangement links TRBV5-1 to TRBJ1-1; perhaps TRBD1 as D (5 bases). This CDR3 region has 14 residues. CDR1 SGHRS and CDR2 YFSETQ come from the germline V gene. Trimming took off 4 bases at V and 5 bases at J, with 15 bases between the two ends. The CDR3 spells CASSTNRGWTEAFF. For the CDR3, the DNA is TGCGCCAGCAGCACCAACCGGGGGTGGACTGAAGCTTTCTTT.

V gene TRBV30 combines with J gene TRBJ2-5; no firm D call. This CDR3 spans 13 amino acids. V was shortened by 1 base and J by 1 base, with 7 bases between the two germline ends. Per germline, CDR1 GTSNPN and CDR2 SVGIG (reference sequence). For the CDR3, the DNA is TGTGCCTGGAGTGGTGAGGCCCAAGAGACCCAGTACTTC. It codes for CAWSGEAQETQYF.

The chain is built from TRBV14 and TRBJ2-2; TRBD1 matches at 9 bases. V trimming: 0 bases; J trimming: 4 bases; junction bases outside the gene matches: 3. This CDR3 is built from 16 residues. Germline assignment: CDR1 SGHDN and CDR2 FVKESK. This CDR3 is CASSQDHRGLTGELFF. DNA of the CDR3: TGTGCCAGCAGCCAAGATCACAGGGGGCTCACCGGGGAGCTGTTTTTT.

This chain links TRBV6-1 with TRBJ2-5; TRBD1 matches 9 bases. TRBJ2-7 matches the DNA end more closely, so the J call is doubtful. CDR3 length equals 15 residues. Germline CDR1 MNHNS, CDR2 SASEGT. CDR3 region: CASREGQGRPHEQYF. The CDR3 nucleotides read TGTGCCAGCAGGGAGGGACAGGGAAGGCCTCACGAGCAGTACTTC.

The chain employs TRBV6-5 and TRBJ1-4; unclear D gene. Trimming shortened V by 5 bases and J by 0 bases, and 7 bases separated the two germline ends. Germline values: CDR1 MNHEY, CDR2 SVGAGI. The CDR3 contains 14 residues. The CDR3 DNA reads as TGTGCCAGCAGTCTTCAGGCAACTAATGAAAAACTGTTTTTT. Protein product: CASSLQATNEKLFF.

As to this clone: The same CDR3 can be traced to other DNA sequences in this sample. The chain links TRBV6-5 to TRBJ2-7; tentative D call: TRBD2 (6 bases). V was cut by 7 bases and J by 2 bases, with 15 bases left in between. This CDR3 has 14 amino acids. Germline assignment: CDR1 MNHEY and CDR2 SVGAGI. The CDR3 spells CASTSSGGAYEQYF. The CDR3, as DNA: TGTGCCAGCACTTCGTCCGGGGGTGCCTACGAGCAGTACTTC.

This chain uses TRBV20-1 with TRBJ2-7; 7 nucleotides line up with TRBD1. After removal of 4 bases from V and 6 bases from J, the junction contained 3 bases not matched to a gene. The length of the CDR3 is 11 residues. Germline lookup yields CDR1 DFQATT and CDR2 SNEGSKA (reference sequence). CDR3 sequence (DNA): TGCAGTGCTACGACAGGGAGCGAGCAGTACTTC. Its protein is CSATTGSEQYF.

The rearrangement joins TRBV6-6 to TRBJ2-3; TRBD1 matches at 7 bases. CDR1 and CDR2 from the germline V gene are MNHNY and SVGAGI (reference sequence). Trimming took 7 bases from V and 2 from J; bases not matched to a gene: 9. This CDR3 contains 15 residues. The CDR3 region has the DNA TGTGCCAGCAAGGGTAGACAGGGCCCCACAGATACGCAGTATTTT. This sequence encodes CASKGRQGPTDTQYF.

J is TRBJ2-7 and V is TRBV10-1; D may be TRBD2 (5 bases). V lost 4 bases and J lost 0, with 19 bases in between. Per the germline V gene, CDR1 is WNHNN and CDR2 is SYGVQD (reference sequence). This CDR3 spans 17 amino acids. The CDR3 region has the DNA TGCGCCAGCAGTGGACCCCACGGAGGCGGACCCTCCTACGAGCAGTACTTC. Residues: CASSGPHGGGPSYEQYF.

The gene calls are TRBV7-3 and TRBJ2-3; a possible D gene is TRBD1 (6 bases). Germline V lookup: CDR1 SGHTA, CDR2 FQGTGA. This CDR3 is built from 15 residues. The V gene lost 5 bases and the J gene lost 0 bases, with 12 bases spanning the gap. CDR3 loop: CASSALGQSTDTQYF. In DNA form, the CDR3 reads TGTGCCAGCAGCGCCCTTGGACAGAGCACAGATACGCAGTATTTT.

This sequence joins TRBV4-1 and TRBJ1-4, with a possible D match to TRBD1 (5 bases). Trimming cost V 2 bases and J 6 bases, with 13 bases left between them. Germline-derived CDR1 and CDR2 are MGHRA and YSYEKL. The CDR3 length is 15 residues. The CDR3 spells CASSQLQGGDEKLFF. CDR3 bases: TGCGCCAGCAGCCAACTCCAGGGCGGCGATGAAAAACTGTTTTTT.

V usage is TRBV29-1 and J usage is TRBJ2-7; no clear D. The length of the CDR3 is 11 residues. Trimming shortened V by 3 bases and J by 3 bases, and 6 bases separated the two germline ends. CDR1 SQVTM and CDR2 ANQGSEA come from the germline V gene. As DNA, the CDR3 is TGCAGCGTTGAGCGGAACTACGAGCAGTACTTC. This translates into CSVERNYEQYF.

The genes are TRBV6-5 and TRBJ2-7, with 7 bases aligning to TRBD1. This CDR3 is built from 14 residues. V shed 7 bases, J shed 3 bases, and the junction held 9 bases outside the gene matches. Germline V gene data show CDR1 as MNHEY and CDR2 as SVGAGI. The CDR3 loop reads CASNSPGQSYEQYF. CDR3 DNA: TGTGCCAGCAATTCGCCGGGACAGAGCTACGAGCAGTACTTC.

The chain is built from TRBV6-1 and TRBJ2-3; a possible D gene is TRBD1 (6 bases). The V and J ends lost 4 bases and 2 bases respectively, with 16 bases between them. The CDR3 length is 16 residues. Per the germline V gene, CDR1 is MNHNS and CDR2 is SASEGT. Here the CDR3 reads CASSVGATGFTDTQYF. CDR3 DNA: TGTGCCAGCAGTGTGGGAGCAACAGGGTTCACAGATACGCAGTATTTT.

The gene calls are TRBV19 and TRBJ2-6, with 9 bases lining up with TRBD1. Trimming removed 6 bases from V and 0 bases from J; junction bases left unmatched: 6. The germline gives CDR1 LNHDA, CDR2 SQIVND (reference sequence). There are 17 residues in the CDR3. CDR3 nucleotide sequence: TGTGCCAGTAGCTCCGGGACAGGGAGCTCTGGGGCCAACGTCCTGACTTTC. It specifies CASSSGTGSSGANVLTF.

The V call is TRBV2, the J call TRBJ2-1; 8 bases agree with TRBD1. V was clipped by 6 bases and J by 7 bases; unmatched bases: 5. The CDR3 length is 13 residues. Germline V CDR1 and CDR2: SNHLY, FYNNEI. The CDR3: CASSPNRGNEQFF. The CDR3 region has the DNA TGTGCCAGCAGCCCCAACAGGGGGAATGAGCAGTTCTTC.

The chain carries TRBV11-3 and TRBJ1-1, with 11 bases matching TRBD1. Germline CDR1 is SGHNT and CDR2 is YENEEA. V lost 5 bases to trimming and J lost 3 bases; unmatched junction nucleotides: 8. This CDR3 has 16 residues. The DNA of the CDR3 is TGTGCCAGCAGCGCGAGGCGGACAGGGGGCCACACTGAAGCTTTCTTT. It is translated as CASSARRTGGHTEAFF.

The J gene is TRBJ1-1, the V gene TRBV2; D may be TRBD1 (5 bases). V was cut by 2 bases and J by 1 base, with 11 bases left in between. The germline gives CDR1 SNHLY, CDR2 FYNNEI. The CDR3 runs 15 residues. The CDR3 DNA reads as TGTGCCAGCAGTGAAATAAGTAGGGGGAACACTGAAGCTTTCTTT. Amino acid sequence: CASSEISRGNTEAFF.

The DNA of the CDR3 is TGCAGCGTTGCCGAGGGCTACACCTTC. It is translated as CSVAEGYTF. The chain uses TRBV29-1 and TRBJ1-2; D is ambiguous. This CDR3 region has 9 residues. Trimming removed 4 bases at V and 8 bases at J, with 5 bases between. Germline V lookup: CDR1 SQVTM, CDR2 ANQGSEA. The full variable domain, with the rest looked up from reference TRBV29-1 and TRBJ1-2, is SAVISQKPSRDICQRGTSLTIQCQVDSQVTMMFWYRQQPGQSLTLIATANQGSEATYESGFVIDKFPISRPNLTFSTLTVSNMSPEDSSIYLCSVAEGYTFGSGTRLTVV.

The chain employs TRBV19 and TRBJ2-7; D perhaps matches TRBD2 (5 bases). This CDR3 region has 14 residues. V dropped 5 bases and J dropped 5 bases, with 16 bases sitting between them. The germline gives CDR1 LNHDA, CDR2 SQIVND (reference sequence). The DNA for the CDR3 is TGTGCCAGTAGTCGGGGTGGGAGTGTGAACGAGCAGTACTTC. Amino acid sequence: CASSRGGSVNEQYF.

The DNA for the CDR3 is TGCGCCAGCAGCTTGACAGGGGCTGTCCATCAGCCCCAGCATTTT. Protein: CASSLTGAVHQPQHF. The chain links TRBV5-1 to TRBJ1-5; TRBD1 aligns across 7 bases. The CDR3 covers 15 residues. V trimming: 1 base; J trimming: 5 bases; junction bases outside the gene matches: 6. The germline V gene has CDR1 SGHRS and CDR2 YFSETQ.

The chain links TRBV4-1 to TRBJ2-5, with D perhaps matching TRBD2 (7 bases). This CDR3 has 16 amino acids. CDR1 MGHRA and CDR2 YSYEKL come from the germline V gene. V was clipped by 1 base and J by 5 bases, with 17 bases between them. This chain's CDR3 is CASSQASGGGSETQYF. DNA for the CDR3: TGCGCCAGCAGCCAAGCGAGTGGGGGCGGGAGTGAGACCCAGTACTTC.

The rearrangement uses TRBV23-1 and TRBJ1-6, with 10 nucleotides matching TRBD1. TRBV23-1 is annotated as an ORF whose role is uncertain. The CDR3 spans 15 residues. Trimming at V came to 5 bases and at J to 16 bases, leaving 14 bases not matched to a gene. CDR3 nucleotide sequence: TGCGCCAGCAGTTCCTCCCCCGAATCGGGACAGGGGCTCCACTTT. It specifies CASSSSPESGQGLHF.

This chain links TRBV30 with TRBJ2-3; 8 positions agree with TRBD2. The CDR3 consists of 15 residues. Germline assignment: CDR1 GTSNPN and CDR2 SVGIG (reference sequence). V was clipped by 8 bases and J by 0 bases; unmatched bases: 10. The CDR3 reads CAGNGLAESTDTQYF. CDR3 in DNA: TGTGCCGGGAATGGACTAGCCGAGAGCACAGATACGCAGTATTTT.

The rearrangement links TRBV6-6 to TRBJ1-4; possible D gene TRBD1, 5 bases. CDR1 and CDR2 (germline): MNHNY, SVGAGI (reference sequence). The V end lost 5 bases, the J end lost 0 bases, and 13 bases lay between the germline ends. The CDR3 has 16 amino acids. CDR3 nucleotide sequence: TGTGCCAGCAGTCCTCCCTTGACAGCAACTAATGAAAAACTGTTTTTT. This sequence encodes CASSPPLTATNEKLFF.

The chain combines TRBV19 with TRBJ2-7; a weak D match, TRBD2 (6 bases). The CDR3 totals 15 residues. V lost 1 base to trimming and J lost 2 bases, with 12 bases between them. Looked up from germline, CDR1 is LNHDA and CDR2 is SQIVND (reference sequence). The CDR3 spells CASSIAGGATYEQYF. In DNA form, the CDR3 reads TGTGCCAGTAGTATAGCCGGCGGGGCCACCTACGAGCAGTACTTC.

The CDR3 nucleotides are TGTGCCAGCATAACCGAGACAGGGGGCCTCTATGGCTACACCTTC. Its protein product is CASITETGGLYGYTF. This chain joins TRBV6-6 and TRBJ1-2, with 10 bases identical to TRBD1. Per the germline V gene, CDR1 is MNHNY and CDR2 is SVGAGI (reference sequence). V lost 7 bases and J lost 4; bases outside the gene matches: 9. The CDR3 is 15 amino acids.

The V call is TRBV19, the J call TRBJ2-1; tentative D call: TRBD1 (6 bases). The CDR3 has 14 amino acids. V shed 9 bases and J shed 3 bases, with 15 bases lying between them. Germline CDR1 is LNHDA and CDR2 is SQIVND (reference sequence). The CDR3 reads CASQPYRDYNEQFF. The CDR3 bases are TGTGCCAGCCAGCCATACAGGGACTACAATGAGCAGTTCTTC.

The chain carries TRBV5-8 and TRBJ2-5; D remains unclear. This CDR3 has 16 residues. Per germline, CDR1 SGHTS and CDR2 YDEGEE. Between the trimmed V and J ends, which lost 0 bases and 1 base, there was a span of 13 bases. CDR3 residues: CASSLAEAPSQETQYF. The CDR3, as DNA: TGTGCCAGCAGCTTGGCCGAGGCACCTTCCCAAGAGACCCAGTACTTC.

V gene TRBV6-1 combines with J gene TRBJ1-4; D is perhaps TRBD1 (5 bases). Germline CDR1 reads MNHNS; CDR2 reads SASEGT. This CDR3 spans 15 amino acids. V gave up 4 bases and J gave up 10 bases, with 19 bases separating them. The CDR3 here is CASSVDSPRGGKLFF. CDR3 sequence (DNA): TGTGCCAGCAGTGTCGACAGTCCTCGCGGGGGAAAACTGTTTTTT.